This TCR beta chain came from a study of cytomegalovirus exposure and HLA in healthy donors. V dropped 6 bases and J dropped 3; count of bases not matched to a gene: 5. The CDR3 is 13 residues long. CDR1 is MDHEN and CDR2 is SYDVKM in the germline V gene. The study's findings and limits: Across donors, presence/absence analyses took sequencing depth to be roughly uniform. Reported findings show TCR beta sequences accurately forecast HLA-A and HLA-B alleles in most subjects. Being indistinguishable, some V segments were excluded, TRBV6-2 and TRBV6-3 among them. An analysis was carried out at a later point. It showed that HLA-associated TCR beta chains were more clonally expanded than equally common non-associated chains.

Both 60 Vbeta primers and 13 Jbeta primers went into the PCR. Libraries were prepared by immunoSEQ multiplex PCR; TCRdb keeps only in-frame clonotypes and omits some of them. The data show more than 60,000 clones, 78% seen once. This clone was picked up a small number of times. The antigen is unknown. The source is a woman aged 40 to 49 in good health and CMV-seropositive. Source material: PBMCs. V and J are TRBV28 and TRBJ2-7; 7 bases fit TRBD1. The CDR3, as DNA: TGTGCCAGCAGCGACAGGGAATACTACGAGCAGTACTTC. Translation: CASSDREYYEQYF.